One sample yielded the 28 T cell receptor beta chains listed below, sequenced in a study of cytomegalovirus exposure and HLA in healthy donors. PCR primers comprised 60 Vbeta and 13 Jbeta primers. Sequenced by immunoSEQ multiplex PCR; TCRdb stores in-frame clones only, minus some. The sample has about 89,000 clones, roughly three quarters seen once; the top ten hold less than 4.5%. What was sequenced was PBMCs. The receptors come from a man aged 25-45 years in good health and CMV-seronegative.

This clone was found once. The gene calls are TRBV18 and TRBJ2-2, with D possibly being TRBD1 (6 bases). The V end was cut by 4 bases, the J end by 1 base, with 7 bases between. CDR3 length: 14 amino acids. CDR1 is KGHSH and CDR2 is LQKENI in the germline V gene. The CDR3 bases are TGTGCCAGCTCACACAGGGAGAACACCGGGGAGCTGTTTTTT. This encodes CASSHRENTGELFF.

V is TRBV6-1 and J is TRBJ2-1; weak D call: TRBD1 (6 bases). Looked up from germline, CDR1 is MNHNS and CDR2 is SASEGT. V lost 2 bases and J lost 4, with 12 bases in between. The CDR3 consists of 15 residues. CDR3 DNA sequence: TGTGCCAGCAGTGAAAGACAGGCTACATACAATGAGCAGTTCTTC. Protein: CASSERQATYNEQFF.

The CDR3 bases are TGTGCCAGCAACGCGGTAGGGGGCTCCTATGGCTACACCTTC. Translated, it gives CASNAVGGSYGYTF. V and J are TRBV28 and TRBJ1-2; TRBD1 agrees at 7 bases. CDR3 size: 14 residues. V shed 7 bases, J shed 4 bases, and the junction held 9 bases outside the gene matches. Germline assignment: CDR1 MDHEN and CDR2 SYDVKM.

As for this clone: One end of the junction is discordant with germline, which a read error may explain. This rearrangement joins TRBV7-9 to TRBJ2-2; 8 bases map to TRBD1. This CDR3 contains 16 residues. CDR1 is SEHNR, CDR2 FQNEAQ, per germline (reference sequence). Here the CDR3 reads CSSSLGTGGGGGELFF. The CDR3 DNA reads TGTTCCAGCAGCTTAGGGACAGGAGGGGGAGGAGGGGAGCTGTTTTTT.

This chain connects TRBV7-6 to TRBJ1-5; TRBD1 agrees at 9 bases. The ends lost 5 bases at V and 6 bases at J; junction bases unmatched: 8. Germline loops: CDR1 SGHVS, CDR2 FNYEAQ. The CDR3 is made up of 15 amino acids. The CDR3 spells CASSPGQGKTQPQHF. CDR3 sequence (DNA): TGTGCCAGCAGCCCAGGACAGGGGAAGACTCAGCCCCAGCATTTT.

J is TRBJ2-7 and V is TRBV7-2, with 7 bases lining up with TRBD1. With 4 bases clipped from V and 2 bases from J, the junction kept 11 bases outside the gene matches. Germline V gene data show CDR1 as SGHTA and CDR2 as FQGNSA. The CDR3 is made up of 16 amino acids. The CDR3 here is CASSSFTRTGAYEQYF. As DNA, the CDR3 is TGTGCCAGCAGCTCCTTCACACGGACAGGAGCCTACGAGCAGTACTTC.

In nucleotides, the CDR3 is TGTGCCAGCTCACCACCTGGCGGCGGGATGCCAGAGACCCAGTACTTC. This sequence encodes CASSPPGGGMPETQYF. The gene calls are TRBV18 and TRBJ2-5; perhaps TRBD2 as D (6 bases). This CDR3 has 16 amino acids. V lost 0 bases and J lost 4, with 15 bases in between. Germline CDR1 and CDR2: KGHSH and LQKENI.

The chain combines TRBV7-9 with TRBJ2-7, with 8 bases identical to TRBD2. With 5 bases clipped from V and 3 bases from J, the junction kept 6 bases outside the gene matches. CDR1 is SEHNR, CDR2 FQNEAQ, per germline (reference sequence). The CDR3 loop spans 14 amino acids. This CDR3 reads CASSPSTSDYEQYF. In nucleotides, the CDR3 is TGTGCCAGCAGCCCCTCGACTAGCGACTACGAGCAGTACTTC.

This clone was picked up one time. The V and J genes are TRBV19 and TRBJ1-2, with 11 bases matching TRBD1. The CDR3 runs 14 residues. Germline lookup yields CDR1 LNHDA and CDR2 SQIVND (reference sequence). The J segment lost 6 bases and the V segment lost 4 bases, leaving 4 bases of the junction unmatched. The CDR3 protein is CASSTDRGLHGYTF. For the CDR3, the DNA is TGTGCCAGTAGTACGGACAGGGGGCTTCATGGCTACACCTTC.

The chain carries TRBV19 and TRBJ2-2, with 8 bases matching TRBD1. J was trimmed by 2 bases and V by 10 bases; bases with no gene match: 9. The CDR3 runs 15 residues. Germline CDR1 LNHDA, CDR2 SQIVND (reference sequence). In DNA form, the CDR3 reads TGTGCCACCAGAGGCCAGGGGGCTAACACCGGGGAGCTGTTTTTT. Amino acids: CATRGQGANTGELFF.

This clone was counted only a few times. The V call is TRBV5-1, the J call TRBJ1-1; no definite D call. V lost 5 bases to trimming and J lost 7 bases, with 12 bases between them. The germline V gene encodes CDR1 SGHRS and CDR2 YFSETQ. This CDR3 has 12 amino acids. The CDR3 is CASSFSTGEAFF. CDR3 DNA sequence: TGCGCCAGCAGTTTTTCGACTGGTGAAGCTTTCTTT. Filled out from reference TRBV5-1 and TRBJ1-1, the complete variable domain reads KAGVTQTPRYLIKTRGQQVTLSCSPISGHRSVSWYQQTPGQGLQFLFEYFSETQRNKGNFPGRFSGRQFSNSRSEMNVSTLELGDSALYLCASSFSTGEAFFGQGTRLTVV.

This rearrangement joins TRBV18 to TRBJ2-5; D is perhaps TRBD2 (5 bases). Germline-derived CDR1 and CDR2 are KGHSH and LQKENI. The CDR3 length is 14 residues. V dropped 3 bases and J dropped 4 bases, with 12 bases sitting between them. CDR3 protein: CASSPGSGRETQYF. CDR3 DNA: TGTGCCAGCTCACCTGGCTCTGGGAGAGAGACCCAGTACTTC.

This clone has more than one count but fewer than ten. The J gene is TRBJ1-2, the V gene TRBV27, with D tentatively TRBD1 (5 bases). V was shortened by 3 bases and J by 4 bases, with 15 bases between the two germline ends. Germline CDR1 reads MNHEY; CDR2 reads SMNVEV (reference sequence). The CDR3 totals 15 residues. The CDR3 protein is CASSFLRSGGYGYTF. The CDR3 DNA follows: TGTGCCAGCAGTTTCCTCCGATCGGGGGGCTATGGCTACACCTTC.

The rearrangement links TRBV7-9 to TRBJ2-3; 8 nucleotides agree with TRBD2. V lost 10 bases, J lost 5 bases, and 11 bases stayed unmatched. CDR3 length: 14 amino acids. Germline values: CDR1 SEHNR, CDR2 FQNEAQ (reference sequence). The CDR3 here is CAIQRGPTGDTQYF. The DNA of the CDR3 is TGTGCCATCCAGCGGGGGCCCACGGGAGATACGCAGTATTTT. The whole variable domain, remainder taken from reference TRBV7-9 and TRBJ2-3, is DTGVSQNPRHKITKRGQNVTFRCDPISEHNRLYWYRQTLGQGPEFLTYFQNEAQLEKSRLLSDRFSAERPKGSFSTLEIQRTEQGDSAMYLCAIQRGPTGDTQYFGPGTRLTVL.

The CDR3 is CASSPGTSGVTDTQYF. The CDR3 DNA reads TGTGCCAGCAGTCCCGGGACTAGCGGGGTCACAGATACGCAGTATTTT. The chain employs TRBV6-6 and TRBJ2-3, with TRBD2 identical over 13 bases. The CDR3 totals 16 residues. From germline, CDR1 is MNHNY and CDR2 SVGAGI (reference sequence). With 5 bases clipped from V and 2 bases from J, the junction kept 4 bases outside the gene matches.

This clone is termed medium-sized. The chain recombines TRBV27 with TRBJ1-2; D is perhaps TRBD1 (5 bases). The germline V gene has CDR1 MNHEY and CDR2 SMNVEV (reference sequence). The CDR3 totals 15 residues. V was pared by 0 bases and J by 0 bases, with 8 bases between. The CDR3 protein is CASSLSSGSNYGYTF. The CDR3 nucleotides are TGTGCCAGCAGTTTATCGTCAGGGTCTAACTATGGCTACACCTTC.

This chain uses TRBV7-2 with TRBJ1-1; the D gene is possibly TRBD1 (6 bases). CDR1 and CDR2 from the germline V gene are SGHTA and FQGNSA. V was trimmed by 6 bases and J by 1 base, leaving 27 bases between them. The CDR3 is 19 amino acids. The CDR3 spells CASRPGVGSVRVQNTEAFF. The DNA for the CDR3 is TGTGCCAGCAGACCAGGGGTTGGTTCCGTGAGGGTTCAGAACACTGAAGCTTTCTTT.

The chain joins TRBV2 to TRBJ1-2; TRBD1 agrees at 7 bases. V gave up 5 bases and J gave up 3 bases; unmatched junction bases: 3. The CDR3 extends over 13 amino acids. CDR1 SNHLY and CDR2 FYNNEI come from the germline V gene. The DNA for the CDR3 is TGTGCCAGCAGTACCGGGACAGACTATGGCTACACCTTC. Its translation: CASSTGTDYGYTF.

This clone appeared once. Other DNA sequences in the sample encode the same CDR3. The chain joins TRBV6-1 to TRBJ1-1; 11 bases are shared with TRBD1. The CDR3 runs to 14 residues. Germline loops: CDR1 MNHNS, CDR2 SASEGT. V lost 5 bases and J lost 6; bases outside the gene matches: 5. Written as DNA, the CDR3 is TGTGCCAGCAGTACGGGACAGGGGGGAGCTGAAGCTTTCTTT. This translates into CASSTGQGGAEAFF.

The chain couples TRBV7-2 to TRBJ2-1; D may be TRBD1 (6 bases). The CDR3 covers 15 residues. CDR1 and CDR2 (germline): SGHTA, FQGNSA. Trimming stripped 2 bases from V and 4 bases from J, with 12 bases between. This CDR3 reads CASSLQDREYNEQFF. CDR3 sequence (DNA): TGTGCCAGCAGCTTACAGGACAGAGAGTACAATGAGCAGTTCTTC. Supplemented by reference TRBV7-2 and TRBJ2-1, the full variable domain reads GAGVSQSPSNKVTEKGKDVELRCDPISGHTALYWYRQSLGQGLEFLIYFQGNSAPDKSGLPSDRFSAERTGGSVSTLTIQRTQQEDSAVYLCASSLQDREYNEQFFGPGTRLTVL.

In this sample, this clone turned up once. V and J are TRBV6-5 and TRBJ1-5; TRBD1 is a possible D gene (5 bases). This CDR3 spans 16 amino acids. V was pared by 0 bases and J by 2 bases, with 11 bases between. Germline-derived CDR1 and CDR2 are MNHEY and SVGAGI. The CDR3 DNA reads TGTGCCAGCAGTTACTCGTTCGGACAAGGCAATCAGCCCCAGCATTTT. It yields the protein CASSYSFGQGNQPQHF.

This chain uses TRBV5-1 with TRBJ2-7; weak D call: TRBD1 (5 bases). CDR1 and CDR2 from the germline V gene are SGHRS and YFSETQ. The V and J ends lost 4 bases and 2 bases respectively, with 13 bases between them. The CDR3 totals 14 residues. This chain's CDR3 is CASSGAEITYEQYF. The DNA of the CDR3 is TGCGCCAGCAGCGGGGCAGAGATTACCTACGAGCAGTACTTC.

This chain links TRBV30 with TRBJ1-2, with TRBD1 matching 7 bases. From germline, CDR1 is GTSNPN and CDR2 SVGIG (reference sequence). This CDR3 spans 13 amino acids. With V trimmed by 3 bases and J by 6 bases, 7 bases remained unmatched. The CDR3, as DNA: TGTGCCTGGAGGGAACAGGGGAGTGATGGCTACACCTTC. This codes for CAWREQGSDGYTF.

This clone was observed once. The CDR3, as DNA: TGTGCCAGCAGCCGGACAGGGAACTATGGCTACACCTTC. This sequence encodes CASSRTGNYGYTF. The gene calls are TRBV7-9 and TRBJ1-2, with TRBD1 identical over 8 bases. Germline values: CDR1 SEHNR, CDR2 FQNEAQ (reference sequence). The CDR3 length is 13 residues. With V trimmed by 5 bases and J by 2 bases, 1 base remained unmatched.

J is TRBJ2-7 and V is TRBV12-2; TRBD2 was called by the table and not checked on the DNA. TRBV12-2 is flagged as a pseudogene. The CDR3 length is 17 residues. For the CDR3, the DNA is TGTGCAAGTCGCTTACCACTGTGCCCTCGCCCTTCCTACGAGCAGTACTTC. Translated, it gives CASRLPLCPRPSYEQYF.

The genes are TRBV19 and TRBJ2-7; 8 bases align to TRBD1. Trimming at V came to 5 bases and at J to 3 bases, leaving 6 bases not matched to a gene. This CDR3 contains 14 residues. Per germline, CDR1 LNHDA and CDR2 SQIVND (reference sequence). The CDR3 region is CASSPGQGDYEQYF. CDR3 bases: TGTGCCAGTAGTCCCGGACAGGGTGACTACGAGCAGTACTTC.

The chain uses TRBV4-1 and TRBJ1-5; D remains ambiguous. This CDR3 has 12 residues. CDR1 MGHRA and CDR2 YSYEKL come from the germline V gene. V dropped 3 bases and J dropped 9 bases, with 9 bases sitting between them. CDR3 loop: CASSHLLGPQHF. The CDR3 DNA is TGCGCCAGCAGCCACCTCCTCGGGCCCCAGCATTTT.

The rearrangement links TRBV5-4 to TRBJ2-5; possibly TRBD1 for D (6 bases). This CDR3 has 16 residues. Trimming took 4 bases from V and 5 from J, leaving 21 bases between them. Germline V lookup: CDR1 SGHNT, CDR2 YYREEE (reference sequence). CDR3 sequence: CASSPRRQVLGETQYF. DNA for the CDR3: TGTGCCAGCAGCCCCCGCAGACAGGTCCTTGGGGAGACCCAGTACTTC.